Following are 10 T cell receptor beta chains from one sample sequenced in a study of blood T cell repertoires in COVID-19. Measured with immunoSEQ multiplex PCR; TCRdb has only the in-frame clones, and not every one. The table has approximately 120,000 clones, around 81% seen once. Sequenced input: peripheral blood. The source is a man aged 60 to 75 with acute or convalescent COVID-19.

In its sample, this clone was seen once. The chain links TRBV19 to TRBJ2-6; D gene uncertain. Germline values: CDR1 LNHDA, CDR2 SQIVND (reference sequence). V lost 5 bases, J lost 4 bases, and 9 bases lay in between. This CDR3 comprises 14 residues. This CDR3 reads CASSQLSGANVLTF. CDR3 bases: TGTGCCAGTAGTCAGTTATCCGGGGCCAACGTCCTGACTTTC.

In regard to this clone: The same CDR3 also results from other DNA sequences found in this sample. This sequence joins TRBV2 and TRBJ1-2, with 9 bases aligning to TRBD1. Losses at the gene ends were 4 bases for V and 2 bases for J; bases not matched to a gene: 2. This CDR3 contains 14 residues. From germline, CDR1 is SNHLY and CDR2 FYNNEI. The CDR3 region has the DNA TGTGCCAGCAGTGTTGGACAGGGGAACTATGGCTACACCTTC. It codes for CASSVGQGNYGYTF.

The V gene is TRBV30, the J gene TRBJ2-3; D is uncertain. CDR1 and CDR2 from the germline V gene are GTSNPN and SVGIG (reference sequence). Deletions cut 3 bases from V and 2 bases from J, with 12 bases between. The CDR3 covers 14 residues. CDR3 coding DNA: TGTGCCTGGAGCATGAGCGAATTCACAGATACGCAGTATTTT. Translation gives CAWSMSEFTDTQYF.

The rearrangement uses TRBV24-1 and TRBJ2-5; 13 bases are a match to TRBD2. Unmatched junction bases numbered 8, after V lost 7 bases and J lost 4 bases. Germline CDR1 is KGHDR and CDR2 is SFDVKD. The CDR3 loop spans 16 amino acids. CDR3 in DNA: TGTGCCACCAGCCTTGGACTAGCGGGAGCAGGAGAGACCCAGTACTTC. Protein product: CATSLGLAGAGETQYF.

Points on this clone: The same CDR3 arises from other DNA sequences in this sample as well. The chain joins TRBV11-2 to TRBJ2-2; D gene ambiguous. This CDR3 has 11 amino acids. The germline V and J ends were trimmed by 8 bases and 8 bases, with 9 bases remaining between them. The germline CDR1 and CDR2 sequences are SGHAT and FQNNGV. The CDR3 loop reads CASPRAGELFF. CDR3 sequence (DNA): TGTGCCAGCCCCCGAGCTGGGGAGCTGTTTTTT. Full variable domain (outside the CDR3, taken from reference TRBV11-2 and TRBJ2-2): EAGVAQSPRYKIIEKRQSVAFWCNPISGHATLYWYQQILGQGPKLLIQFQNNGVVDDSQLPKDRFSAERLKGVDSTLKIQPAKLEDSAVYLCASPRAGELFFGEGSRLTVL.

The gene calls are TRBV19 and TRBJ1-5; no firm D call. Germline CDR1 reads LNHDA; CDR2 reads SQIVND (reference sequence). The CDR3 runs 13 residues. The V end was cut by 6 bases, the J end by 15 bases, with 21 bases between. CDR3 sequence: CASSPLQSPRWHF. Written as DNA, the CDR3 is TGTGCCAGTAGCCCCCTACAGAGTCCAAGGTGGCATTTT.

The chain combines TRBV6-1 with TRBJ2-7; 9 bases fit TRBD1. This CDR3 is built from 15 residues. Trimming at V came to 0 bases and at J to 7 bases, leaving 7 bases not matched to a gene. The germline CDR1 and CDR2 sequences are MNHNS and SASEGT. CDR3 in amino acids: CASSEAGTGLYEQYF. The CDR3, as DNA: TGTGCCAGCAGTGAAGCGGGGACAGGGCTCTATGAGCAGTACTTC.

The V gene is TRBV6-6, the J gene TRBJ2-1, with a tentative D call TRBD2 (5 bases). Germline V gives CDR1 MNHNY, CDR2 SVGAGI (reference sequence). The CDR3 consists of 14 residues. Trimming pared 8 bases from V and 6 bases from J, leaving 17 bases between. CDR3 residues: CASALGVVGNEQFF. As DNA, the CDR3 is TGTGCCAGCGCCCTCGGGGTGGTCGGCAATGAGCAGTTCTTC.

V usage is TRBV27 and J usage is TRBJ1-2; 9 nucleotides align to TRBD1. CDR1 and CDR2 (germline): MNHEY, SMNVEV (reference sequence). The CDR3 is 15 residues long. With V trimmed by 6 bases and J by 2 bases, 7 bases remained unmatched. The CDR3 spells CASRPRTGVNYGYTF. The DNA of the CDR3 is TGTGCCAGCAGACCTAGGACAGGGGTGAACTATGGCTACACCTTC.

The chain is built from TRBV30 and TRBJ1-4; 9 bases align to TRBD1. Germline V gene data show CDR1 as GTSNPN and CDR2 as SVGIG (reference sequence). The V and J ends lost 3 bases and 7 bases, in that order; junction bases with no gene match: 6. This CDR3 is 14 amino acids long. The CDR3 DNA follows: TGTGCCTGGAGCACAGGGGGCGGGAGTGAAAAACTGTTTTTT. It is translated as CAWSTGGGSEKLFF. The complete variable domain, with remaining parts taken from reference TRBV30 and TRBJ1-4, reads SQTIHQWPATLVQPVGSPLSLECTVEGTSNPNLYWYRQAAGRGLQLLFYSVGIGQISSEVPQNLSASRPQDRQFILSSKKLLLSDSGFYLCAWSTGGGSEKLFFGSGTQLSVL.